The rows below give T cell receptor beta chains drawn from one sample of a study of post-analysis software for immune sequencing data. TCRdb analysed the PCR reads with MiXCR anew, one entry per CDR3 protein. The sample holds hundreds of thousands of distinct CDR3 sequences, approximately 60% seen once. Sequencing was performed on blood. Receptors were obtained from a girl aged 2-10 years with multiple sclerosis. CDR3s include the opening cysteine and the closing phenylalanine or tryptophan. The D gene is left open where the match is weak. Expanded clones get a size class; other rows say once, few or many, or leave the size out.

TGTGCCAGCAGCCCCCAGGGAATGGAGCAGTTCTTC | CASSPQGMEQFF | TRBJ2-1 | few | - | TRBV7-9 | 12
TGTGCCAGCACACCAATGACTCTTACCTACGAGCAGTACTTC | CASTPMTLTYEQYF | TRBJ2-7 | few | - | TRBV5-6 | 14
TGCAGCGTTGACGCTACCGGGACCGATGACAATGAGCAGTTCTTC | CSVDATGTDDNEQFF | TRBJ2-1 | - | - | TRBV29-1 | 15
TGTGCCAGTAGTAAGACAGGGGCGCCGACACAGACTGGCTACACCTTC | CASSKTGAPTQTGYTF | TRBJ1-2 | - | TRBD1 | TRBV19 | 16
TGCGCCAGCAGCTATGCGACTAGCGGAGCCTACGAGCAGTACTTC | CASSYATSGAYEQYF | TRBJ2-7 | once | TRBD2 | TRBV5-1 | 15
TGTGCCAGCAGATCCCATACAGGGGCTACAGATACGCAGTATTTT | CASRSHTGATDTQYF | TRBJ2-3 | - | TRBD1 | TRBV12-3/TRBV12-4 | 15
TGCAGCGCCGGGGTGGTGGATGAAAAACTGTTTTTT | CSAGVVDEKLFF | TRBJ1-4 | - | - | TRBV29-1 | 12
TGCGCCAGCAGTATATGGACTAGCCCCGAGCAGTACTTC | CASSIWTSPEQYF | TRBJ2-7 | - | TRBD2 | TRBV5-1 | 13
TGTGCCAGCGGGGGCGGGAGCCTCTGGGAGCAGTACTTC | CASGGGSLWEQYF | TRBJ2-7 | - | - | TRBV25-1 | 13
TGTGCCAGCAGTGCGAGACAGGGGATCTACGAGCAGTACTTC | CASSARQGIYEQYF | TRBJ2-7 | once | TRBD1 | TRBV2 | 14
TGCAGTGCCCTGACAGGGGCAGATCAGCCCCAGCATTTT | CSALTGADQPQHF | TRBJ1-5 | - | TRBD1 | TRBV20-1 | 13
TGCGCCAGCAAGCCGGGAGGAACAGGGGACACTGAAGCTTTCTTT | CASKPGGTGDTEAFF | TRBJ1-1 | - | TRBD1 | TRBV5-1 | 15
TGCGCCAGCAGCCAACCCCGGGGAGGCTACGAGAAGTACTTC | CASSQPRGGYEKYF | TRBJ2-7 | - | - | TRBV4-1 | 14
TGTGCCAGTACCCCGCAGGACGGCGGCTATGGCTACACCTTC | CASTPQDGGYGYTF | TRBJ1-2 | - | - | TRBV19 | 14
TGTGCCAGCAGCTTTGGGACAGTACAAAACTATGGCTACACCTTC | CASSFGTVQNYGYTF | TRBJ1-2 | - | TRBD1 | TRBV11-2 | 15
TGCAGCGGGGTAGAAGACCGGGAGACCCAGTACTTC | CSGVEDRETQYF | TRBJ2-5 | - | - | TRBV29-1 | 12
TGTGCCAGCAGTTCGGGGGCGCTGGAGACCCAGTACTTC | CASSSGALETQYF | TRBJ2-5 | - | - | TRBV12-3/TRBV12-4 | 13
TGTGCCAGCGGAATCGACAGGGACACTGAAGCTTTCTTT | CASGIDRDTEAFF | TRBJ1-1 | - | TRBD1 | TRBV6-2/TRBV6-3 | 13
TGTGCCAGCAGCTCCCACTCCAACTATGGCTACACCTTC | CASSSHSNYGYTF | TRBJ1-2 | - | - | TRBV5-5 | 13
TGTGCCAGCAGCTTAGCCCGCAGGGGTTTTAATCAGCCCCAGCATTTT | CASSLARRGFNQPQHF | TRBJ1-5 | once | - | TRBV7-8 | 16
TGTGCCAGCAGCTATTCCTTAAGGAGAGAAAACGCCCGCGATACGCAGTATTTT | CASSYSLRRENARDTQYF | TRBJ2-3 | - | - | TRBV7-9 | 18
TGTGCCATCAGTGTCCGGGCTAAGAGCTCCTACAATGAGCAGTTCTTC | CAISVRAKSSYNEQFF | TRBJ2-1 | - | - | TRBV10-3 | 16
TGTGCCAGCAGCTTAGGGGCGCTTCTCTACAATGAGCAGTTCTTC | CASSLGALLYNEQFF | TRBJ2-1 | few | - | TRBV7-2 | 15
TGTGCCAGCAGTTCGGATGCAGCGGGAAATGAGCAGTTCTTC | CASSSDAAGNEQFF | TRBJ2-1 | - | TRBD2 | TRBV27 | 14
TGTACCAGCAGCCGGACTAGCGGGCCCGTTTTCGATGAGCAGTTCTTC | CTSSRTSGPVFDEQFF | TRBJ2-1 | - | TRBD2 | TRBV7-2 | 16
TGCAGTGCTCTCCGGGACAGGCGTTTCTCTAACTATGGCTACACCTTC | CSALRDRRFSNYGYTF | TRBJ1-2 | few | TRBD1 | TRBV20-1 | 16
TGTGCCAGCAGTTTTACAGGTCCTGAGCAGTACTTC | CASSFTGPEQYF | TRBJ2-7 | - | - | TRBV12-3/TRBV12-4 | 12
TGTGCCAGCAGTTTAGAAGACGCCGCCTCTGGAAACACCATATATTTT | CASSLEDAASGNTIYF | TRBJ1-3 | once | - | TRBV12-3/TRBV12-4 | 16
TGCGCCAGCAGCTCCCTTCTGGGGATGAACACCGGGGAGCTGTTTTTT | CASSSLLGMNTGELFF | TRBJ2-2 | - | - | TRBV7-2 | 16
TGTGCCAGCAGCTTCGCCCAAGGGACAGGGGAGGCTTTCTTT | CASSFAQGTGEAFF | TRBJ1-1 | few | TRBD1 | TRBV7-9 | 14
TGTGCCAGCAGAGTAGACAGGGGGGAGACCGAAGCTTTCTTT | CASRVDRGETEAFF | TRBJ1-1 | - | TRBD1 | TRBV6-4 | 14
TGTGCCAGCAGCATGGGTCAGAGCAATCAGCCCCAGCATTTT | CASSMGQSNQPQHF | TRBJ1-5 | few | - | TRBV5-5 | 14
TGCGCCAGCAGCCCGCGACAGGGGGCGAGTATTGAGCAGTTCTTC | CASSPRQGASIEQFF | TRBJ2-1 | once | TRBD1 | TRBV5-1 | 15
TGCAGCGTCCTCGGGACTAGCCTCTACAATGAGCAGTTCTTC | CSVLGTSLYNEQFF | TRBJ2-1 | - | TRBD2 | TRBV29-1 | 14
TGTGCCAGCAGCCCCTATCTAGCGGGGTGGACCAATGAGCAGTTCTTC | CASSPYLAGWTNEQFF | TRBJ2-1 | - | TRBD2 | TRBV14 | 16
TGTGCCAGCAGCACCGGGACTAGCGGACAGTTCTTC | CASSTGTSGQFF | TRBJ2-1 | few | TRBD2 | TRBV5-6 | 12
TGCAGCGTCCTCGCCTACTACGAGCAGTACTTC | CSVLAYYEQYF | TRBJ2-7 | - | - | TRBV29-1 | 11
TGTGCCAGCAGCTTGTTGGTTTATAGCAATCAGCCCCAGCATTTT | CASSLLVYSNQPQHF | TRBJ1-5 | - | - | TRBV5-5 | 15
TGTGCCAGCAGCTCAGGACAGGGGGATGTGAATGAGCAGTTCTTC | CASSSGQGDVNEQFF | TRBJ2-1 | few | TRBD1 | TRBV7-2 | 15
TGTGCCAGCAGCCCTGGACTGGAAAAGAAAGGCAATCAGCCCCAGCATTTT | CASSPGLEKKGNQPQHF | TRBJ1-5 | - | - | TRBV5-5 | 17
TGCGCCAGCAGCCAAGATTGGGGACAGGGGATAACTAACTATGGCTACACCTTC | CASSQDWGQGITNYGYTF | TRBJ1-2 | once | TRBD1 | TRBV4-1 | 18
TGTGCCAGCAGTCCCATGGGAGGGGGGTTCGACGAGCAGTACTTC | CASSPMGGGFDEQYF | TRBJ2-7 | once | - | TRBV2 | 15
TGTGCCAGCTGGGGGGCAGTTTCGGAGAGCTCCTACAACGAGCAGTTCTTC | CASWGAVSESSYNEQFF | TRBJ2-1 | - | - | TRBV12-3/TRBV12-4 | 17
TGTGCCAGCATATCAGATACGCAGTATTTT | CASISDTQYF | TRBJ2-3 | - | - | TRBV2 | 10
TGTGCCAGCAGACTGACTAGCGCGGGCGAGCAGTACTTC | CASRLTSAGEQYF | TRBJ2-7 | - | TRBD2 | TRBV2 | 13
TGTGCCACCAGCAGCCGGGAAAACACAGATACGCAGTATTTT | CATSSRENTDTQYF | TRBJ2-3 | - | - | TRBV15 | 14
TGTGCCAGCAGTTACTCCTCGACATCGGACCCTCCTTACGAGCAGTACTTC | CASSYSSTSDPPYEQYF | TRBJ2-7 | - | - | TRBV6-2/TRBV6-3 | 17
TGTGCCAGCAGCTTAGTCGACGGGGGTCTTAGCTATGGCTACACCTTC | CASSLVDGGLSYGYTF | TRBJ1-2 | - | - | TRBV7-9 | 16
TGTGCCAGCAGCTTAGGAAACTCCGGGGCCAACGTCCTGACTTTC | CASSLGNSGANVLTF | TRBJ2-6 | - | - | TRBV7-2 | 15
TGTGCCAGCAGGGTCAGGGGGCGAAATGAGCAGTTCTTC | CASRVRGRNEQFF | TRBJ2-1 | few | TRBD1 | TRBV12-3/TRBV12-4 | 13
TGTGCCAGCGGAGCGACGGGACAGGGAATGGGTGAGCAGTTCTTC | CASGATGQGMGEQFF | TRBJ2-1 | - | TRBD1 | TRBV11-1 | 15
TGCGCCAGCAGCTTGGAGGGACCAGAGGAGACCCAGTACTTC | CASSLEGPEETQYF | TRBJ2-5 | - | - | TRBV5-1 | 14
TGCAGCGTGGTCCTAGCGGGGGGCATTAACACCGGGGAGCTGTTTTTT | CSVVLAGGINTGELFF | TRBJ2-2 | - | TRBD2 | TRBV29-1 | 16
TGTGCCAGCAGTCCCCCGAGGAACGAGGACATTCAGTACTTC | CASSPPRNEDIQYF | TRBJ2-4 | - | - | TRBV2 | 14
TGTGCCAGCAGTTTAGATACTCCTAACTATGGCTACACCTTC | CASSLDTPNYGYTF | TRBJ1-2 | few | - | TRBV28 | 14